What follows are 12 T cell receptor beta chains derived from one specimen sequenced in a study of regulatory T cells in long-lasting Graves disease. Arm-PCR of CDR3 regions with iRepertoire HTBI primers generated TCR beta libraries. In TCRdb, the multiplex PCR reads were re-called with MiXCR into one record per CDR3 protein. The data show some 230,000 distinct CDR3 sequences, with about 17% seen just once and roughly a fifth held by the top ten. Time point here: newly diagnosed GD, antithyroid drugs for less than 3 months. Isolated PBMC RNA provided the starting material for the TCR library. The source material was peripheral blood mononuclear cells (PBMCs), sampled at new diagnosis, from a patient treated with antithyroid drugs. Receptors originate from a female donor with Graves disease.

There are many counts of this clonotype. This rearrangement joins TRBV11-2 to TRBJ1-4; D not resolved. The CDR3 is 14 amino acids. The germline V gene has CDR1 SGHAT and CDR2 FQNNGV. V lost 2 bases and J 5 bases, leaving 9 bases between the germline ends. The CDR3 sequence is CASSLSRLNEKLFF. CDR3 coding DNA: TGTGCCAGCAGCTTAAGCAGGCTAAATGAAAAACTGTTTTTT.

This clonotype has ten or more counts. This chain links TRBV5-5 with TRBJ2-3; 7 positions match TRBD1. This CDR3 has 16 residues. CDR1 and CDR2 (germline): SGHKS, YYEKEE (reference sequence). V dropped 4 bases and J dropped 2; count of bases not matched to a gene: 10. CDR3 bases: TGTGCCAGCAGCCATGGTATAGGGGGCAACACAGATACGCAGTATTTT. Its translation: CASSHGIGGNTDTQYF.

This clonotype has a count of ten or more. The chain carries TRBV29-1 and TRBJ1-2; perhaps TRBD1 as D (6 bases). Germline-derived CDR1 and CDR2 are SQVTM and ANQGSEA. This CDR3 comprises 12 residues. The V and J ends lost 7 bases and 8 bases respectively, with 17 bases between them. The CDR3 reads CSGTQGIGGYTF. The CDR3 DNA sequence: TGCAGCGGTACACAGGGAATCGGCGGCTACACCTTC.

As for this clonotype: A read error may produce the germline difference seen at one junction end. The V gene is TRBV6-1, the J gene TRBJ2-7, with a possible D match to TRBD1 (5 bases). Germline CDR1 reads MNHNS; CDR2 reads SASEGT. The CDR3 has 12 residues. Here the CDR3 DNA reads TGTCCCAGCAGTGGGAACAGGTACGAGCAGTACTTC. It translates to CPSSGNRYEQYF.

The chain has TRBV2 and TRBJ1-2, with 10 nucleotides matching TRBD1. The germline gives CDR1 SNHLY, CDR2 FYNNEI. The length of the CDR3 is 15 residues. V lost 4 bases, J lost 4 bases, and 6 bases stayed unmatched. The chain's CDR3 is CASSGQGAQSYGYTF. Here the CDR3 DNA reads TGTGCCAGCAGTGGACAGGGGGCGCAGAGCTATGGCTACACCTTC.

This clonotype was detected once. A far larger clone is only one base removed, so a read error is likely. The V and J genes are TRBV18 and TRBJ2-3; TRBD1 aligns across 7 bases. The J call is doubtful: the DNA matches TRBJ2-1 better. This CDR3 is built from 15 residues. From germline, CDR1 is KGHSH and CDR2 LQKENI. The DNA for the CDR3 is TGTGCCAGCTCACCACCGAAATCGACAGGGACCGAGCAGTTCTTC. It codes for CASSPPKSTGTEQFF.

This clonotype was seen ten or more times. The rearrangement joins TRBV3-1 to TRBJ2-4; 7 bases align to TRBD1. Trimming took 4 bases from V and 12 from J; bases not matched to a gene: 9. The CDR3 consists of 13 residues. Germline lookup yields CDR1 LGHDT and CDR2 YNNKEL (reference sequence). Here the CDR3 DNA reads TGTGCCAGCAGCCTAGTCAGGGGGTCTGGTCAGTACTTC. This codes for CASSLVRGSGQYF.

This clonotype was observed many times. V usage is TRBV20-1 and J usage is TRBJ2-5; 11 nucleotides agree with TRBD2. CDR1 and CDR2 from the germline V gene are DFQATT and SNEGSKA (reference sequence). The CDR3 loop spans 15 amino acids. The junction had 4 bases not matched to a gene; V was cut back by 3 bases and J by 1 base. The CDR3 region has the DNA TGCAGTGCTAGGGCCGGGACTAGCGGCCAAGAGACCCAGTACTTC. This translates into CSARAGTSGQETQYF.

Many counts were recorded for this clonotype. CDR3 DNA sequence: TGTGCCTGGACCCGTGGACAGGGGGCTGGCGAGCAGTACTTC. Protein: CAWTRGQGAGEQYF. The chain recombines TRBV30 with TRBJ2-7, with 11 bases aligning to TRBD1. Germline V gene lookup returns CDR1 GTSNPN and CDR2 SVGIG (reference sequence). The CDR3 is 14 residues long. Trimming removed 4 bases from V and 6 bases from J; junction bases left unmatched: 8.

Remarks on this clonotype: This may come from a read error, since a much larger clone is one base off. The genes are TRBV18 and TRBJ1-2; unclear D gene. Germline loops: CDR1 KGHSH, CDR2 LQKENI. Trimming took 5 bases from V and 8 from J, leaving 3 bases between them. The CDR3 extends over 9 amino acids. The CDR3 coding sequence is TGTGCCAGCTCATGCGGCTACACCTTC. This sequence encodes CASSCGYTF.

CDR3 sequence (DNA): TGTGCCACCAGTGATTCTTACCAGGATACGCAGTATTTT. This codes for CATSDSYQDTQYF. V is TRBV24-1 and J is TRBJ2-3; D ambiguous. Deletions cut 2 bases from V and 6 bases from J, with 8 bases between. CDR3 length: 13 residues. Germline loops: CDR1 KGHDR, CDR2 SFDVKD.

This clonotype was recorded a few times. The chain is built from TRBV4-3 and TRBJ1-4; D might be TRBD1 (5 bases). V lost 6 bases to trimming and J lost 0 bases, with 11 bases between them. Germline V gene lookup returns CDR1 LGHNA and CDR2 YSLEER. The CDR3 contains 15 residues. For the CDR3, the DNA is TGCGCCAGCAGGGGACTCTCCACAACTAATGAAAAACTGTTTTTT. Protein: CASRGLSTTNEKLFF.